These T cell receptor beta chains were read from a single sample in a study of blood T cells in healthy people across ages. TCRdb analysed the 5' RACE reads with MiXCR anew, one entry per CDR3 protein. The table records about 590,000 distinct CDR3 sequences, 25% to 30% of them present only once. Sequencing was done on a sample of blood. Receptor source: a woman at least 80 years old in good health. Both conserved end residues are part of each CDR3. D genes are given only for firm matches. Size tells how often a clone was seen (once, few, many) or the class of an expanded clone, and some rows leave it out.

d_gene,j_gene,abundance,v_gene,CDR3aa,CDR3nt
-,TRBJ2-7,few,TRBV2,CASVSGKRPYEQYF,TGTGCCAGCGTCTCCGGGAAGAGGCCCTACGAGCAGTACTTC
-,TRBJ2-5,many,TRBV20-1,CSALLLGRQTQYF,TGCAGTGCCCTTCTCCTGGGGAGGCAGACCCAGTACTTC
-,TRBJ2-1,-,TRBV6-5,CASSYSAGEPYNEQFF,TGTGCCAGCAGTTACTCGGCAGGGGAGCCCTACAATGAGCAGTTCTTC
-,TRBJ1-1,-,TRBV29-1,CSVQGVSTEAFF,TGCAGCGTCCAGGGTGTAAGCACTGAAGCTTTCTTT
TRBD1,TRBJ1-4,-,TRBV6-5,CASRRQGAWEKRFF,TGTGCCAGCAGACGACAGGGGGCGTGGGAAAAACGGTTTTTT
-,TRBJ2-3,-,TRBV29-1,CSVDGQGTDTQYF,TGCAGCGTTGATGGTCAGGGCACAGATACGCAGTATTTT
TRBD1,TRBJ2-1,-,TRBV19,CASSTGTVNEQFF,TGTGCCAGTAGCACCGGGACAGTCAATGAGCAGTTCTTC
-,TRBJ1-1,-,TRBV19,CARSQGRITEAFF,TGTGCCAGGTCGCAGGGTAGGATCACTGAAGCTTTCTTT
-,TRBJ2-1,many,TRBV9,CASSAASYNEQFF,TGTGCCAGCAGCGCGGCTTCCTACAATGAGCAGTTCTTC
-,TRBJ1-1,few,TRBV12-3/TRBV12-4,CASSLRSEAFF,TGTGCCAGCAGTTTACGGTCTGAAGCTTTCTTT
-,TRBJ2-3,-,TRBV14,CAISQEPAGHQYF,TGTGCCATCAGCCAAGAGCCGGCGGGACACCAGTATTTT
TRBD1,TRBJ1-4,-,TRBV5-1,CASSLRGQGTTNEKLFF,TGCGCCAGCAGCTTGCGCGGACAGGGGACAACTAATGAAAAACTGTTTTTT
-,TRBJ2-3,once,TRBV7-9,CSSSPNLDTQYF,TGTTCCAGTAGCCCCAATCTGGATACGCAGTATTTT
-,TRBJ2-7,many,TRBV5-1,CASSLTQGYEQYF,TGTGCCAGCAGCCTTACACAGGGCTACGAGCAGTACTTC
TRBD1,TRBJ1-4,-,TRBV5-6,CASSSRQGRANEKLFF,TGTGCCAGCAGCTCCAGACAGGGCCGGGCTAATGAAAAACTGTTTTTT
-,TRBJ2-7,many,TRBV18,CASSSGQGGFYEQYF,TGTGCCAGCTCATCAGGGCAGGGGGGATTCTACGAGCAGTACTTC
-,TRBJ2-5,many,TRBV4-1,CASSQTTGQETQYF,TGCGCCAGCAGCCAAACCACAGGCCAAGAGACCCAGTACTTC
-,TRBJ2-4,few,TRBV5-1,CASSFVGGNIQYF,TGCGCCAGCAGCTTCGTTGGTGGAAACATTCAGTACTTC
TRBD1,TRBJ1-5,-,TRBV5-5,CASSEGTGAQPQHF,TGTGCCAGCAGCGAGGGGACAGGGGCTCAGCCCCAGCATTTT
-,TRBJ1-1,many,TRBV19,CASSIDAPRGFTEAFF,TGTGCCAGTAGTATAGATGCTCCCAGGGGTTTTACTGAAGCTTTCTTT
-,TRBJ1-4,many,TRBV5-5,CASSGGTATNEKLFF,TGTGCCAGCAGCGGAGGCACGGCAACTAATGAAAAACTGTTTTTT
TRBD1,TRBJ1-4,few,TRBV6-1,CASSHRDRFEKLFF,TGTGCCAGCAGCCACCGGGACAGATTTGAAAAACTGTTTTTT
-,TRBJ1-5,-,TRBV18,CASSPAGWGSNQPQHF,TGTGCCAGCTCACCAGCTGGGTGGGGAAGCAATCAGCCCCAGCATTTT
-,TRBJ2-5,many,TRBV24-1,CATSDGPGKRETQYF,TGTGCCACCAGTGATGGCCCGGGTAAGAGAGAGACCCAGTACTTC
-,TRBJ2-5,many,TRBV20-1,CSASPITISKETQYF,TGCAGTGCTTCTCCTATAACAATCTCAAAAGAGACCCAGTACTTC
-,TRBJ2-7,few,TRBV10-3,CAISDNGRGGYEQYF,TGTGCCATCAGTGATAACGGGAGAGGCGGGTACGAGCAGTACTTC
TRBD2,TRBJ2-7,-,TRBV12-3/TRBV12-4,CASGPLGGGIGEQYF,TGTGCCAGCGGGCCCCTCGGGGGAGGGATCGGCGAGCAGTACTTC
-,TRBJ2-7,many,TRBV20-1,CSARLDGSAYEQYF,TGCAGTGCTCGATTAGACGGTTCAGCCTACGAGCAGTACTTC
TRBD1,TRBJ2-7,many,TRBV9,CASSPLGTGYEQYF,TGTGCCAGCAGCCCCCTAGGGACAGGCTACGAGCAGTACTTC
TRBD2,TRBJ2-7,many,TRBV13,CASSFGLAGGPNEQYF,TGTGCCAGCAGCTTTGGACTAGCGGGGGGGCCGAACGAGCAGTACTTC
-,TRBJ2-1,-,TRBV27,CASSFSGDNLPYEQFF,TGTGCCAGCAGTTTTTCAGGAGACAACCTGCCCTACGAGCAGTTCTTC
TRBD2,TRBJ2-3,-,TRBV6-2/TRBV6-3,CASSYLSGGAGDTQYF,TGTGCCAGCAGTTACCTTAGCGGGGGGGCCGGAGATACGCAGTATTTT
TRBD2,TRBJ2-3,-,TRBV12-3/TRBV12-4,CASSLALIAGGADVEYF,TGTGCCAGCAGTTTAGCGCTCATAGCGGGGGGCGCAGATGTGGAATATTTT